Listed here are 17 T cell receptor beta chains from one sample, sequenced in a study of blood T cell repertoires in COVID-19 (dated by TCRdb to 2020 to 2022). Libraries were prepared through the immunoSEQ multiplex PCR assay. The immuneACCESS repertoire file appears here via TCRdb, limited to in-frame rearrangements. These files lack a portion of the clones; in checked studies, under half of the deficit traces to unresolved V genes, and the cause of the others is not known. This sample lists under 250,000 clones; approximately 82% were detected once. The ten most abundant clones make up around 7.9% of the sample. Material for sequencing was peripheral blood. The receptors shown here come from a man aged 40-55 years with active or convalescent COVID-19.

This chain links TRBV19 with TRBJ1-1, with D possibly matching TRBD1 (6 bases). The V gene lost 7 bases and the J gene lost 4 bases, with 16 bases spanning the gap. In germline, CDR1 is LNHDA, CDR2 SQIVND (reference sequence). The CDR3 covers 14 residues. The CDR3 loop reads CASTPTGILTEAFF. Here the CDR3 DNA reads TGTGCCAGTACCCCGACAGGCATCCTCACTGAAGCTTTCTTT.

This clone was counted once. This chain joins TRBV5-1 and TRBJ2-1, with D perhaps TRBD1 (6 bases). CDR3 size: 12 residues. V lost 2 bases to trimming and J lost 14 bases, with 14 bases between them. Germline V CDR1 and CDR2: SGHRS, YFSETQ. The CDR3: CASSFSRGFKFF. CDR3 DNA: TGCGCCAGCAGCTTTTCCAGGGGCTTTAAGTTCTTC.

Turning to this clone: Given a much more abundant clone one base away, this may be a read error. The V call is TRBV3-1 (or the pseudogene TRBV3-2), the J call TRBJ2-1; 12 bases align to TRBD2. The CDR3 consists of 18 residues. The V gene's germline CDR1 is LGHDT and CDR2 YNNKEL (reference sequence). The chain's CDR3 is CASSQRGLAGGPTNGQFF. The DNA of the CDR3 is TGTGCCAGCAGCCAACGGGGGCTAGCGGGAGGGCCGACCAATGGGCAGTTCTTC.

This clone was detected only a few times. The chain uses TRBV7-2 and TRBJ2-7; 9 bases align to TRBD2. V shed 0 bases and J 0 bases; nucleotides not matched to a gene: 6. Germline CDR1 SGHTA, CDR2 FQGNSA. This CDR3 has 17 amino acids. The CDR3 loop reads CASSLAGGGAHSYEQYF. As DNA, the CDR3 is TGTGCCAGCAGCTTAGCAGGCGGGGGGGCCCACTCCTACGAGCAGTACTTC.

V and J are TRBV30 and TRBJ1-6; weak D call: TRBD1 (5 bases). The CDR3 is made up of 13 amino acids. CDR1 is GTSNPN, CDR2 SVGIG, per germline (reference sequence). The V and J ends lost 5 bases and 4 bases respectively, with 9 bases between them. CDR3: CAWWTPYNSPLHF. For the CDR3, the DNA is TGTGCCTGGTGGACACCGTATAATTCACCCCTCCACTTT.

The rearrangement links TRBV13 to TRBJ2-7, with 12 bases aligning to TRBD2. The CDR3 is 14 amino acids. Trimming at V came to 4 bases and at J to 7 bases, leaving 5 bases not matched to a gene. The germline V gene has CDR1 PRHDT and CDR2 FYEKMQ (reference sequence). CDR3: CASSSTSGGLEQYF. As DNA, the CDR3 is TGTGCCAGCAGCTCGACTAGCGGGGGCCTGGAGCAGTACTTC.

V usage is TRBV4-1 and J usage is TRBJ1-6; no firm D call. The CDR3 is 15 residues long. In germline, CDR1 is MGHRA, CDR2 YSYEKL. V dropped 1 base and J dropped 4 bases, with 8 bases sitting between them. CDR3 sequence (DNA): TGCGCCAGCAGCCAAGTAGAGAGTTATAATTCACCCCTCCACTTT. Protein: CASSQVESYNSPLHF.

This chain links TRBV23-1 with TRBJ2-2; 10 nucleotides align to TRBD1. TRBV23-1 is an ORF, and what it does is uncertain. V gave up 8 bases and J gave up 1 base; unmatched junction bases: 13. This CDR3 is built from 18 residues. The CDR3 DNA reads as TGCGCCAGCCCAACCGGACAGGGGGGACCGAAGAACACCGGGGAGCTGTTTTTT. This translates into CASPTGQGGPKNTGELFF.

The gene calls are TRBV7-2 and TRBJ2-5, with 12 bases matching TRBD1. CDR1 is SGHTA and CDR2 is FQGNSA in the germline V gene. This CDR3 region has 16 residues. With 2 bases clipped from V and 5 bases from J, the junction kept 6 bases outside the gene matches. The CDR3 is CASSLKGQGAWETQYF. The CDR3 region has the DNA TGTGCCAGCAGCTTAAAGGGACAGGGGGCTTGGGAGACCCAGTACTTC.

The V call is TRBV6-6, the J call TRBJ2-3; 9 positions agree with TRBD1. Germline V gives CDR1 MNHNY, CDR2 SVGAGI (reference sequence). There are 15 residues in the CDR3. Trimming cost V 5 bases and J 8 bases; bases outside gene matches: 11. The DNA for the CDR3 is TGTGCCAGCAGTAAGGGACAGGGAGGCAAGGGTACGCAGTATTTT. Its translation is CASSKGQGGKGTQYF.

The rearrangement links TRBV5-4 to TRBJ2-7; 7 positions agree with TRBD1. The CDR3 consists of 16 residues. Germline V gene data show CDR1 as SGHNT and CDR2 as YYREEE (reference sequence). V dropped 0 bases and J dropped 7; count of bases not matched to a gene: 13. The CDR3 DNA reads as TGTGCCAGCAGCTTGGCCATCTATACAGGGGAAGGAGAGCAGTACTTC. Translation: CASSLAIYTGEGEQYF.

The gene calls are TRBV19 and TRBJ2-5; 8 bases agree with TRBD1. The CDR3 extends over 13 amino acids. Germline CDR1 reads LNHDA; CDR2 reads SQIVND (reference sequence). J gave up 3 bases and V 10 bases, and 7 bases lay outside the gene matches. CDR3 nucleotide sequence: TGTGCCACACACGACAGGGGAGAAGAGACCCAGTACTTC. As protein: CATHDRGEETQYF.

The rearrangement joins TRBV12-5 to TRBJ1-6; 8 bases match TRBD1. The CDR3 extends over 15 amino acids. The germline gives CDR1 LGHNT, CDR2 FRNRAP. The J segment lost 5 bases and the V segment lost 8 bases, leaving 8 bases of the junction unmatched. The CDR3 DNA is TGTGCTAGTTCGATGAGACAGGGGAATAATTCACCCCTCCACTTT. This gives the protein CASSMRQGNNSPLHF.

In DNA form, the CDR3 reads TGTGCCAGTAGCCTCGGGGACAGGTATAGCAATCAGCCCCAGCATTTT. This sequence encodes CASSLGDRYSNQPQHF. V gene TRBV19 combines with J gene TRBJ1-5, with 8 bases identical to TRBD1. The CDR3 length is 16 residues. The V gene end was trimmed by 6 bases and the J gene end by 0 bases; junction bases not matched to a gene: 7. The germline V gene has CDR1 LNHDA and CDR2 SQIVND (reference sequence).

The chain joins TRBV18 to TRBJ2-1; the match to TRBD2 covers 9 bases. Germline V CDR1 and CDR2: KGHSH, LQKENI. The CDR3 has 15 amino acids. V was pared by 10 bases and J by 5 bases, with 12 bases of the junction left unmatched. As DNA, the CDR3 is TGTGCCAATACTAAAGGACTAGCGCAAAACAATGAGCAGTTCTTC. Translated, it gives CANTKGLAQNNEQFF.

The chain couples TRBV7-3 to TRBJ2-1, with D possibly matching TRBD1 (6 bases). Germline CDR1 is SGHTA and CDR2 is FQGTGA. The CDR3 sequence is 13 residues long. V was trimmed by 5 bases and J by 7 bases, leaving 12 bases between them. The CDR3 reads CASSRTTGNEQFF. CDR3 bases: TGTGCCAGCAGCCGTACGACAGGAAATGAGCAGTTCTTC. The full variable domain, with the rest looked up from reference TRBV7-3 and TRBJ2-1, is GAGVSQTPSNKVTEKGKYVELRCDPISGHTALYWYRQSLGQGPEFLIYFQGTGAADDSGLPNDRFFAVRPEGSVSTLKIQRTERGDSAVYLCASSRTTGNEQFFGPGTRLTVL.

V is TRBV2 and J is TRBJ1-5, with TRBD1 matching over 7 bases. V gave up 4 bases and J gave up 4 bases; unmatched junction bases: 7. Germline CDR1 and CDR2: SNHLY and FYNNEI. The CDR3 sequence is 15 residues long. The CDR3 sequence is CASSGWDSGNQPQHF. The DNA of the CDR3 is TGTGCCAGCAGTGGTTGGGACAGCGGTAATCAGCCCCAGCATTTT.